Below, 18 T cell receptor beta chains from the same sample are listed, as sequenced in a study of regulatory T cells in long-lasting Graves disease. Time point reported: persistent/refractory GD, antithyroid drugs over 5 years with positive TRAb. There was RNA extracted from PBMCs, and the TCR library was made from it. Arm-PCR of CDR3 regions and iRepertoire HTBI primers were the basis on which TCR beta libraries were built. One entry per CDR3 protein results from TCRdb running MiXCR on the multiplex PCR reads. In the table there are 600,000 to 850,000 distinct CDR3 sequences, roughly 30% of which are singletons. The sequences come from peripheral blood mononuclear cells (PBMCs), collected when the disease was refractory, from a patient treated with antithyroid drugs. The receptor set was obtained from a female donor with Graves disease.

V is TRBV29-1 and J is TRBJ1-5, with a possible D match to TRBD1 (5 bases). The V gene lost 4 bases and the J gene lost 5 bases, with 12 bases spanning the gap. Germline V lookup: CDR1 SQVTM, CDR2 ANQGSEA. This CDR3 contains 13 residues. DNA of the CDR3: TGCAGCGTTGCCGGCGCGGGGGATCAGCCCCAGCATTTT. Its protein is CSVAGAGDQPQHF.

The V and J genes are TRBV5-1 and TRBJ2-7; D unclear. Germline CDR1 SGHRS, CDR2 YFSETQ. Trimming took off 0 bases at V and 0 bases at J, with 10 bases between the two ends. The CDR3 extends over 15 amino acids. In nucleotides, the CDR3 is TGCGCCAGCAGCTTGGTTCATGGATCCTCCTACGAGCAGTACTTC. It translates to CASSLVHGSSYEQYF.

The chain uses TRBV6-2 or TRBV6-3 and TRBJ1-1; TRBD1 might be the D (6 bases). This CDR3 spans 14 amino acids. The germline gives CDR1 MNHEY, CDR2 SVGEGT. Trimming took off 8 bases at V and 4 bases at J, with 17 bases between the two ends. The CDR3 DNA is TGTGCCAGCGTCCCCGGGACAATCGGCACTGAAGCTTTCTTT. Its translation: CASVPGTIGTEAFF.

CDR3 bases: TGTGCCAGCAGTTACTCCGGACCTCCAAGCAATCAGCCCCAGCATTTT. This gives the protein CASSYSGPPSNQPQHF. The chain couples TRBV6-5 to TRBJ1-5, with D uncertain. The CDR3 sequence is 16 residues long. Germline values: CDR1 MNHEY, CDR2 SVGAGI. V lost 0 bases to trimming and J lost 1 base, with 10 bases between them.

This clonotype came up a few times. The V and J genes are TRBV5-1 and TRBJ1-2; D remains ambiguous. Germline V lookup: CDR1 SGHRS, CDR2 YFSETQ. CDR3 length: 14 residues. V lost 4 bases and J lost 2, with 12 bases in between. The CDR3 DNA reads TGCGCCAGCAGCCGTGAGGGAGCGAACTATGGCTACACCTTC. Translating gives CASSREGANYGYTF.

The V gene is TRBV11-2, the J gene TRBJ1-1; 9 positions agree with TRBD1. Unmatched junction bases numbered 4, after V lost 3 bases and J lost 5 bases. The length of the CDR3 is 14 residues. CDR1 is SGHAT and CDR2 is FQNNGV in the germline V gene. The CDR3 DNA reads TGTGCCAGCAGCTTCGAGGGACAGGGTACTGAAGCTTTCTTT. Translation gives CASSFEGQGTEAFF.

This clonotype was seen many times. This rearrangement joins TRBV2 to TRBJ1-1, with D possibly TRBD1 on 5 matching bases. The CDR3 sequence is 15 residues long. Germline V gene data show CDR1 as SNHLY and CDR2 as FYNNEI. V lost 4 bases, J lost 1 base, and 13 bases lay in between. CDR3 coding DNA: TGTGCCAGCAGTGGCTTAGGCAGGGAGAACACTGAAGCTTTCTTT. Translating gives CASSGLGRENTEAFF.

The rearrangement joins TRBV6-1 to TRBJ1-5; 8 nucleotides match TRBD1. Per the germline V gene, CDR1 is MNHNS and CDR2 is SASEGT. Losses at the gene ends were 0 bases for V and 4 bases for J; bases not matched to a gene: 8. CDR3 length: 17 amino acids. The CDR3 region has the DNA TGTGCCAGCAGTGAAGCGGCCTCAGGGGGCCTGAATCAGCCCCAGCATTTT. The encoded protein is CASSEAASGGLNQPQHF.

A few counts support this clonotype. The chain carries TRBV29-1 and TRBJ1-2; TRBD1 might be the D (6 bases). The CDR3 contains 10 residues. Germline CDR1 is SQVTM and CDR2 is ANQGSEA. The CDR3 sequence: CGYGDKVYTF. The CDR3 bases are TGCGGCTACGGGGACAAGGTCTACACCTTC.

This clonotype was seen only a few times. V usage is TRBV11-2 and J usage is TRBJ2-1, with D unresolved. CDR1 and CDR2 (germline): SGHAT, FQNNGV. This CDR3 is built from 13 residues. Between the trimmed V and J ends, which lost 5 bases and 5 bases, there was a span of 10 bases. The CDR3 nucleotides are TGTGCCAGCAGCCCCATTATGGACAATGAGCAGTTCTTC. Protein sequence: CASSPIMDNEQFF.

This clonotype was detected only a few times. V gene TRBV6-2 or TRBV6-3 combines with J gene TRBJ1-1, with D maybe TRBD1 (6 bases). CDR3 length: 12 amino acids. The V and J ends lost 5 bases and 11 bases respectively, with 15 bases between them. CDR1 and CDR2 from the germline V gene are MNHEY and SVGEGT. This CDR3 reads CASSARDMRAFF. For the CDR3, the DNA is TGTGCCAGCAGTGCCCGGGACATGAGGGCTTTCTTT.

The rearrangement joins TRBV25-1 to TRBJ1-2; D is undetermined. V was trimmed by 4 bases and J by 2 bases, leaving 5 bases between them. Germline loops: CDR1 MGHDK, CDR2 SYGVNS. The CDR3 runs to 12 residues. CDR3 in amino acids: CASSGVNYGYTF. The DNA of the CDR3 is TGTGCCAGCAGTGGTGTGAACTATGGCTACACCTTC.

This clonotype was found a few times. The chain joins TRBV7-8 to TRBJ1-1; no clear D. V lost 5 bases and J lost 5, with 12 bases in between. CDR3 length: 13 amino acids. CDR1 is SGHVS, CDR2 FQNEAQ, per germline. Here the CDR3 DNA reads TGTGCCAGCAGCCCACCCCCACGGACTGAAGCTTTCTTT. Its translation: CASSPPPRTEAFF.

At least ten counts were recorded for this clonotype. The chain couples TRBV2 to TRBJ2-2; a possible D gene is TRBD2 (7 bases). CDR3 size: 14 residues. The V and J ends lost 6 bases and 4 bases respectively, with 12 bases between them. Germline CDR1 is SNHLY and CDR2 is FYNNEI. The CDR3 sequence: CASRRGTSTGELFF. The CDR3 DNA reads as TGTGCCAGCAGGCGGGGGACATCCACCGGGGAGCTGTTTTTT.

The chain carries TRBV29-1 and TRBJ1-2, with 10 bases identical to TRBD1. CDR1 and CDR2 from the germline V gene are SQVTM and ANQGSEA. This CDR3 has 13 residues. V lost 6 bases, J lost 2 bases, and 3 bases stayed unmatched. CDR3 amino acids: CSVLTGGNYGYTF. CDR3 bases: TGCAGCGTCTTGACAGGGGGCAACTATGGCTACACCTTC.

This clonotype was observed at least ten times. The chain combines TRBV11-2 with TRBJ1-2; D is uncertain. The CDR3 is 13 amino acids. Trimming took off 4 bases at V and 1 base at J, with 7 bases between the two ends. Germline CDR1 SGHAT, CDR2 FQNNGV. The CDR3, as DNA: TGTGCCAGCAGCTCCGGCCATAACTATGGCTACACCTTC. Encoded protein: CASSSGHNYGYTF.

This CDR3 reads CASSHPPNRAGEAFF. In DNA form, the CDR3 reads TGTGCCAGCAGCCACCCCCCAAACAGGGCCGGTGAAGCTTTCTTT. This chain links TRBV6-1 with TRBJ1-1, with D possibly matching TRBD1 (6 bases). V dropped 6 bases and J dropped 7 bases, with 21 bases sitting between them. CDR3 size: 15 residues. CDR1 is MNHNS and CDR2 is SASEGT in the germline V gene.

At least ten counts were recorded for this clonotype. The rearrangement links TRBV10-3 to TRBJ1-4, with D perhaps TRBD1 (6 bases). This CDR3 is built from 13 residues. Between the trimmed V and J ends, which lost 6 bases and 8 bases, there was a span of 13 bases. CDR1 ENHRY and CDR2 SYGVKD come from the germline V gene. The CDR3 coding sequence is TGTGCCATCAGGGGGGCAGGTGGCGAAAAACTGTTTTTT. This gives the protein CAIRGAGGEKLFF.